This T cell receptor beta chain appears in the sequencing data of a study of shared clonotypes between healthy human individuals. Unsorted PBMC DNA sequencing spanned ten immunoSEQ deep assay plates. TCRdb keeps only in-frame clones here, not all; method: immunoSEQ multiplex PCR. Of about 490,000 clones listed, 70% to 85% are singletons. V was clipped by 2 bases and J by 9 bases, with 11 bases between them. This CDR3 is 13 amino acids long. Germline CDR1 and CDR2: SGHTA and FQGTGA. Turning to this clone: Its antigen remains unidentified.

Caucasian adults residing in Nashville, Tennessee made up all the donors. Study-wide findings and caveats: Only a few donors were included, so the genetic and exposure-history diversity represented was limited.

The source is a woman aged 40 to 50 in good health. Some clones in this sample may be carry-over from other donors' samples. Sequences were obtained from PBMCs. The V and J genes are TRBV7-3 and TRBJ2-1; D gene ambiguous. DNA of the CDR3: TGTGCCAGCAGCTTAGTCAGTCTCGGTGAGCAGTTCTTC. This translates into CASSLVSLGEQFF.